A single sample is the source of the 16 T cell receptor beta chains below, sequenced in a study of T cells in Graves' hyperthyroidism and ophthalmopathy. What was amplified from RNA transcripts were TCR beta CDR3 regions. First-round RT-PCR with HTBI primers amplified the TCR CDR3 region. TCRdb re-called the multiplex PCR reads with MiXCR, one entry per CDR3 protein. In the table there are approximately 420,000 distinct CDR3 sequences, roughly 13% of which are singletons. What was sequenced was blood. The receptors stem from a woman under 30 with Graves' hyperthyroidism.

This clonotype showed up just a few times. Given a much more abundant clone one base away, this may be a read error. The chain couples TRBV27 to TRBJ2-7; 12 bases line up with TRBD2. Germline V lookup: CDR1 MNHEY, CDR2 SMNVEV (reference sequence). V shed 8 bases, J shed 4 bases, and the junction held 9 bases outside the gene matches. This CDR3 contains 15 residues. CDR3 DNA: TGTGCCAGCGGCCGAAGACTAGCGGGAGCATACGAGCAGTACTTC. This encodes CASGRRLAGAYEQYF.

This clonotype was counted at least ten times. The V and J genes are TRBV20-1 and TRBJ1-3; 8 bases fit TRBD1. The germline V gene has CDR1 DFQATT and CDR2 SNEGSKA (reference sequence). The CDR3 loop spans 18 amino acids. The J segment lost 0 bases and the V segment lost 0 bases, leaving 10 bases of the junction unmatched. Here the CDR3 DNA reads TGCAGTGCTAGAGATTGGGGAGGAACAGGGGGCTCTGGAAACACCATATATTTT. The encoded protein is CSARDWGGTGGSGNTIYF.

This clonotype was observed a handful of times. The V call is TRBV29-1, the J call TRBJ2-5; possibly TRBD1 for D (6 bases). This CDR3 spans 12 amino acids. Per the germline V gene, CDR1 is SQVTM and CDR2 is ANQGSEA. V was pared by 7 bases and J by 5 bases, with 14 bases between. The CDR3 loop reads CSASGDLETQYF. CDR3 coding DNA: TGCAGCGCATCAGGGGATCTGGAGACCCAGTACTTC.

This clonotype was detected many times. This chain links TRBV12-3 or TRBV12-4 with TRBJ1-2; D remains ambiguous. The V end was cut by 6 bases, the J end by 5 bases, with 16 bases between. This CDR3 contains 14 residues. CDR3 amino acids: CASSRRRVGYGYTF. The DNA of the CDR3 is TGTGCCAGCAGCCGACGGAGGGTAGGGTATGGCTACACCTTC.

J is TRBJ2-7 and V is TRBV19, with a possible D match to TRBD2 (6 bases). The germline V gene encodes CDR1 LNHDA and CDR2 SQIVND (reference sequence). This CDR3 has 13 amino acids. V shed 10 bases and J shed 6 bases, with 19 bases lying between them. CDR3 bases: TGTGCCACCTCGGGTGGCCGGGGGTTCGAGCAGTACTTC. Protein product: CATSGGRGFEQYF.

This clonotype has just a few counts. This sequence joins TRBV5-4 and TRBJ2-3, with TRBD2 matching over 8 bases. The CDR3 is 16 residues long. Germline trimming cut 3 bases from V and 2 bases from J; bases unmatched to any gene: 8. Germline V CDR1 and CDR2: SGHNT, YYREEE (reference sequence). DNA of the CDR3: TGTGCCAGCAGCTCCCTGGGAGCGGGAGACACAGATACGCAGTATTTT. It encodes CASSSLGAGDTDTQYF.

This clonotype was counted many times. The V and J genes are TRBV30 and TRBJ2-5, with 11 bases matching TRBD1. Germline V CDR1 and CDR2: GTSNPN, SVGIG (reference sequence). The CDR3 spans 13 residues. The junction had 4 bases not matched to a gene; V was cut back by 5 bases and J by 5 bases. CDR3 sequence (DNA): TGTGCCTGGGGACAGGGGGCGCGCGAGACCCAGTACTTC. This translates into CAWGQGARETQYF.

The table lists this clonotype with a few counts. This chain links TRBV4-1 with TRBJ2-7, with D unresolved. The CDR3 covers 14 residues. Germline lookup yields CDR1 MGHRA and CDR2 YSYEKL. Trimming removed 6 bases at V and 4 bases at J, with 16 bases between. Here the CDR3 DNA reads TGCGCCAGCAGGTCGCCCTCGGATGATTACGAGCAGTACTTC. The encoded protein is CASRSPSDDYEQYF.

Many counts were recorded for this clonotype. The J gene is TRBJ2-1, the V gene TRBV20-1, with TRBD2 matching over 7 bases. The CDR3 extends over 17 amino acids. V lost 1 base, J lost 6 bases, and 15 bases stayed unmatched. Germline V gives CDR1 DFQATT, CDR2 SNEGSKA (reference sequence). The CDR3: CSARADRGGGPVNEQFF. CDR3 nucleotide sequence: TGCAGTGCTAGAGCGGATCGTGGGGGAGGGCCCGTCAATGAGCAGTTCTTC.

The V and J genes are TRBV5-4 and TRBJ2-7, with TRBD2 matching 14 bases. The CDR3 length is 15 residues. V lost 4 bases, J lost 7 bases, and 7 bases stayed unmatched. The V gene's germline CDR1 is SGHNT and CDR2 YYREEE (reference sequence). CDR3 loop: CASSPPGLAGDEQYF. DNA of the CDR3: TGTGCCAGCAGCCCTCCGGGACTAGCGGGAGATGAGCAGTACTTC.

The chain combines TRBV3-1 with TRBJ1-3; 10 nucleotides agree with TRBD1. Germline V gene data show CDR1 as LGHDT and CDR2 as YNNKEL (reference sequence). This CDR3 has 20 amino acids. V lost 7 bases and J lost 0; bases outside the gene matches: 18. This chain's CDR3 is CASTHGAGQGHLSSGNTIYF. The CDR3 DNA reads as TGTGCCAGCACCCACGGGGCGGGACAGGGGCACTTAAGCTCTGGAAACACCATATATTTT.

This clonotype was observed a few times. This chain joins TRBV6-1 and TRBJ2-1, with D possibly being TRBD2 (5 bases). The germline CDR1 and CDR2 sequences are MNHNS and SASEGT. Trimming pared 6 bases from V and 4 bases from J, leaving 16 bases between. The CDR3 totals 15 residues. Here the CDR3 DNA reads TGTGCCAGCAGCCTCCTAGCAGCTCATTACAATGAGCAGTTCTTC. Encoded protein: CASSLLAAHYNEQFF.

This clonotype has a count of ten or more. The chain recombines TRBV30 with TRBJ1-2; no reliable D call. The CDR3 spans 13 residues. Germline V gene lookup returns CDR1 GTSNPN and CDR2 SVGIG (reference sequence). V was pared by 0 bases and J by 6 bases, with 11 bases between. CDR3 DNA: TGTGCCTGGAGTGTGTGGCCACCAAATGGCTACACCTTC. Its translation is CAWSVWPPNGYTF.

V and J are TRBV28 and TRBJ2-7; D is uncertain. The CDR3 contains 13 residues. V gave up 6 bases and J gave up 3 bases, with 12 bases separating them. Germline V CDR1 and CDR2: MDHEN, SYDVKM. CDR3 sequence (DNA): TGTGCCAGCAGGCCCCGGATCGACTACGAGCAGTACTTC. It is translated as CASRPRIDYEQYF.

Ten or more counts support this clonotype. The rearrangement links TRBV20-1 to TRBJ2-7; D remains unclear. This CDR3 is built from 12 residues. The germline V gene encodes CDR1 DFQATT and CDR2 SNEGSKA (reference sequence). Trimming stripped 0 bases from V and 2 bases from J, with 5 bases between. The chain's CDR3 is CSARDLAYEQYF. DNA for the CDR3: TGCAGTGCTAGAGATCTAGCCTACGAGCAGTACTTC.

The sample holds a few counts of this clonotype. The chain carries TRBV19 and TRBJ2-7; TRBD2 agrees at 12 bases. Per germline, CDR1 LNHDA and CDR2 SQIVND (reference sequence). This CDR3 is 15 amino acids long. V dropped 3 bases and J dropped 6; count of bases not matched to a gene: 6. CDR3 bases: TGTGCCAGTAGTATTGCGACTAGCGGGAGACGCGAGCAGTACTTC. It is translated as CASSIATSGRREQYF.